This T cell receptor (beta chain) was profiled in a study of T cell responses to AZD1222 COVID-19 vaccine. Findings of the study overall: Nearly half of spike-specific TCRs reportedly go after variant regions that carry no mutations. Spike-wide vaccine-associated CD4 TCRs dominated at 160-218 and 743-854. Without day 14 samples, only post-peak T cell repertoires were studied. Spike-specific TCR breadth rose after two AZD1222 doses, and depth rose as well.

The data were produced by immunoSEQ multiplex PCR, yet TCRdb's version contains in-frame clones alone and is incomplete. The table lists fewer than 130,000 clones, 88% of them singletons. Turning to this clone: Antigen specificity is unknown.

Looked up from germline, CDR1 is SGHRS and CDR2 is YFSETQ. The CDR3 has 16 amino acids. V lost 0 bases, J lost 5 bases, and 17 bases lay in between. The starting material was peripheral blood, obtained on day 0 of AZD1222 vaccination. The rearrangement links TRBV5-1 to TRBJ1-1; possible D gene TRBD1, 6 bases. This TCR came from an adult in good health. This CDR3 is CASSLEGGGRRTEAFF. DNA for the CDR3: TGCGCCAGCAGCTTGGAGGGTGGGGGGCGGAGAACTGAAGCTTTCTTT.